This T cell receptor beta chain was sequenced during a study of blood T cell repertoires in COVID-19. Assay used: immunoSEQ multiplex PCR; TCRdb lists only in-frame clones, some missing. The sample shows about 250,000 clones, 65% to 85% of them seen only once. Trimming took off 6 bases at V and 2 bases at J, with 13 bases between the two ends. CDR3 length equals 14 residues. CDR1 and CDR2 (germline): MDHEN, SYDVKM. The sequence was obtained from a person aged 70 to 85 with COVID-19, enrolled during active disease. The sample was peripheral blood. The chain recombines TRBV28 with TRBJ2-5; D remains ambiguous. The chain's CDR3 is CASRVRPSQETQYF. The DNA for the CDR3 is TGTGCCAGCAGGGTCAGGCCCAGTCAAGAGACCCAGTACTTC.